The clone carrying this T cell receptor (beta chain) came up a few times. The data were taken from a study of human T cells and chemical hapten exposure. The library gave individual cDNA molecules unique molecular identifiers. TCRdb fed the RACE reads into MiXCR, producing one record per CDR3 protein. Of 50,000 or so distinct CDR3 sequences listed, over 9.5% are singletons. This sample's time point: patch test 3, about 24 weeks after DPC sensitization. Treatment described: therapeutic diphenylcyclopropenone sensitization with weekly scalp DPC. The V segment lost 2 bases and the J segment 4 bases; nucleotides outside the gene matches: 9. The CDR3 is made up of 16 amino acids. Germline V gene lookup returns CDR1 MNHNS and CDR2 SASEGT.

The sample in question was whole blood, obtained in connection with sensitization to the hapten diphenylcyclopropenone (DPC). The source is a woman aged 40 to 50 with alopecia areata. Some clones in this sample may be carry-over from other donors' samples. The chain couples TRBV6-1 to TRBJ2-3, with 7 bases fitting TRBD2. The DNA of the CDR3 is TGTGCCAGCAGTGAACAAAGCGGGGATGGCGCAGATACGCAGTATTTT. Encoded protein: CASSEQSGDGADTQYF.